This T cell receptor (beta chain) was recovered during a study of identical twins. Regarding the study as a whole: Compared with models, monozygotic twins showed more out-of-frame TCR alpha sharing.

Comments on this clonotype: Its target is not known. A much bigger clone sits one base away, suggesting this may be a read error.

A universal primer site arose from template switching, and cDNA bore unique molecular identifiers. TCRdb re-derived calls from the 5' RACE reads in MiXCR, one entry per CDR3 protein. The sample lists around 1.7 million distinct CDR3 sequences; about 32% were seen once. The TCR comes from a newborn girl in good health. The specimen was cord blood.

The CDR3 loop is CGVSGGSYNEQFF. In nucleotides, the CDR3 is TGCGGCGTTTCAGGGGGCTCCTACAATGAGCAGTTCTTC. The rearrangement uses TRBV29-1 and TRBJ2-1; 7 bases align to TRBD1. CDR3 length equals 13 residues. Germline CDR1 SQVTM, CDR2 ANQGSEA.